This T cell receptor (beta chain) was found in a study of response to subunit inactivated influenza vaccine. The CDR3 sequence is 13 residues long. Trimming removed 3 bases from V and 4 bases from J, with 12 bases in between. Germline V gene data show CDR1 as DFQATT and CDR2 as SNEGSKA (reference sequence). About this clonotype: The target antigen is unknown.

Study-wide points: The authors suggested that few new T cells are recruited per seasonal influenza vaccination.

From the RT-PCR reads, TCRdb called clonotypes with MiXCR, one entry per CDR3 protein. Of around 530,000 distinct CDR3 sequences detected, 15% to 20% appear once; the ten largest clones hold less than 4%. This TCR was recovered from a man aged 50 to 69 who received an inactivated influenza vaccine. The chain carries TRBV20-1 and TRBJ1-1; D ambiguous. Material: CD4+ T cells sorted from PBMCs, obtained around 2 years after vaccination. This chain's CDR3 is CSASRELGTEAFF. The CDR3 coding sequence is TGCAGTGCTAGTCGGGAATTGGGCACTGAAGCTTTCTTT.